Listed here are 32 T cell receptor beta chains from one sample, sequenced in a study of T cell repertoires in cytomegalovirus infection (dated by TCRdb to the late 2010s). Instrument on record: Illumina HiSeq 1500. TCRdb passed the public sequencing reads through fastp at Q25 and MiXCR, retaining productive beta sequences. Identical CDR3 protein sequences are pooled into one entry, listed with their most common genes and DNA. This sample gives 600,000 to 800,000 distinct CDR3 sequences in total; 20% to 25% of them show up just once. The ten largest clones represent 8% of the sample. The sample consisted of CD8+ T cells from PBMCs. These receptors all stem from a human donor in good health (CMV status not recorded). Some clones in this sample may be carry-over from other donors' samples.

This chain connects TRBV12-3 or TRBV12-4 to TRBJ2-7; D gene ambiguous. Trimming stripped 3 bases from V and 6 bases from J, with 9 bases between. The CDR3 is made up of 12 amino acids. CDR3 in DNA: TGTGCCAGCAGTTTCAGTCCCGTCGAGCAGTACTTC. Its translation: CASSFSPVEQYF.

In its sample, this clonotype was seen a few times. This chain links TRBV6-6 with TRBJ2-1; a possible D gene is TRBD2 (6 bases). The CDR3 has 16 residues. Looked up from germline, CDR1 is MNHNY and CDR2 is SVGAGI (reference sequence). With 5 bases removed from V and 0 bases from J, the gap between germline ends came to 14 bases. DNA of the CDR3: TGTGCCAGCAGTAACCGGGACTTCCGCTCCTACAATGAGCAGTTCTTC. It is translated as CASSNRDFRSYNEQFF.

Many counts were recorded for this clonotype. CDR3 in DNA: TGTGCCAGCAGCTTACTGGGAGCTGGACAGGGAATAGGGACTGAAGCTTTCTTT. It specifies CASSLLGAGQGIGTEAFF. The rearrangement uses TRBV7-6 and TRBJ1-1; TRBD1 matches at 8 bases. The CDR3 totals 18 residues. Germline CDR1 is SGHVS and CDR2 is FNYEAQ. The junction had 16 bases not matched to a gene; V was cut back by 2 bases and J by 5 bases.

The sample holds a few counts of this clonotype. The chain has TRBV28 and TRBJ1-1; D gene unclear. Germline lookup yields CDR1 MDHEN and CDR2 SYDVKM. The CDR3 length is 11 residues. V was cut by 6 bases and J by 3 bases, with 5 bases left in between. The CDR3 DNA is TGTGCCAGCAGATGGGACACTGAAGCTTTCTTT. Translation gives CASRWDTEAFF. Supplemented by reference TRBV28 and TRBJ1-1, the full variable domain reads DVKVTQSSRYLVKRTGEKVFLECVQDMDHENMFWYRQDPGLGLRLIYFSYDVKMKEKGDIPEGYSVSREKKERFSLILESASTNQTSMYLCASRWDTEAFFGQGTRLTVV.

The chain links TRBV14 to TRBJ2-7, with D uncertain. This CDR3 contains 13 residues. Germline lookup yields CDR1 SGHDN and CDR2 FVKESK. The germline V and J ends were trimmed by 4 bases and 4 bases, with 11 bases remaining between them. CDR3 sequence: CASSPHMRYEQYF. The CDR3, as DNA: TGTGCCAGCAGCCCCCACATGCGATACGAGCAGTACTTC.

V usage is TRBV7-8 and J usage is TRBJ2-5, with D perhaps matching TRBD1 (5 bases). The CDR3 is made up of 15 amino acids. CDR1 is SGHVS, CDR2 FQNEAQ, per germline. Deletions cut 2 bases from V and 2 bases from J, with 12 bases between. CDR3 in amino acids: CASSLIRVWQETQYF. The CDR3 DNA reads as TGTGCCAGCAGCTTAATCAGGGTCTGGCAAGAGACCCAGTACTTC.

The chain employs TRBV29-1 and TRBJ2-7; no definite D call. Germline lookup yields CDR1 SQVTM and CDR2 ANQGSEA. CDR3 length: 12 amino acids. V dropped 4 bases and J dropped 3 bases, with 10 bases sitting between them. CDR3: CSVGSGNYEQYF. CDR3 bases: TGCAGCGTTGGCTCCGGAAACTACGAGCAGTACTTC.

This clonotype has a handful of counts. The V gene is TRBV20-1, the J gene TRBJ1-2, with TRBD1 matching over 7 bases. V lost 2 bases and J lost 5; bases outside the gene matches: 5. This CDR3 has 13 amino acids. Germline CDR1 reads DFQATT; CDR2 reads SNEGSKA (reference sequence). The CDR3 protein is CSARPGGQYGYTF. DNA for the CDR3: TGCAGTGCTAGACCAGGGGGGCAGTATGGCTACACCTTC.

A remark on this clonotype: One base away lies a much larger clone, so this may be a sequencing read error. The chain is built from TRBV28 and TRBJ2-2, with D tentatively TRBD1 or TRBD2 (5 bases each). V was pared by 5 bases and J by 2 bases, with 21 bases between. The CDR3 has 18 residues. The germline gives CDR1 MDHEN, CDR2 SYDVKM. The chain's CDR3 is CASSPLGVDKTNTGELFF. CDR3 in DNA: TGTGCCAGCAGTCCACTGGGAGTGGACAAAACAAACACCGGGGAGCTGTTTTTT.

Points on this clonotype: Just one base apart from a much larger clone, this may be a read error. V gene TRBV7-4 combines with J gene TRBJ2-5, with 9 bases that match TRBD2. The CDR3 is 16 residues long. Germline V gives CDR1 SGHVT, CDR2 SQSDAQ. The CDR3 DNA is TGTGCCAGCAGCTTACCTGTAGCGGGGGACAAAGAGGCCCAGTACTTC. It codes for CASSLPVAGDKEAQYF.

V usage is TRBV20-1 and J usage is TRBJ1-2; TRBD1 agrees at 7 bases. The CDR3 is 14 amino acids. Germline V CDR1 and CDR2: DFQATT, SNEGSKA (reference sequence). V lost 3 bases to trimming and J lost 5 bases; unmatched junction nucleotides: 9. The DNA for the CDR3 is TGCAGTGCTAGGGTAACCGGGACAGAATATGGCTACACCTTC. The encoded protein is CSARVTGTEYGYTF.

There are many counts of this clonotype. The genes are TRBV6-6 and TRBJ2-3; D is uncertain. Germline loops: CDR1 MNHNY, CDR2 SVGAGI (reference sequence). The CDR3 runs 14 residues. Trimming shortened V by 0 bases and J by 1 base, and 5 bases separated the two germline ends. The chain's CDR3 is CASSYSPRTDTQYF. The DNA of the CDR3 is TGTGCCAGCAGTTACTCGCCCCGCACAGATACGCAGTATTTT.

About this clonotype itself: It may be a read error: a sequence one base away is much more abundant. The chain carries TRBV7-6 and TRBJ2-1, with D possibly being TRBD1 or TRBD2 (7 bases each). Germline-derived CDR1 and CDR2 are SGHVS and FNYEAQ. The CDR3 runs 14 residues. Trimming pared 7 bases from V and 4 bases from J, leaving 14 bases between. The CDR3 reads CASTSRGGYNEQFF. As DNA, the CDR3 is TGTGCCAGCACCTCCAGGGGGGGGTACAATGAGCAGTTCTTC.

The count of this clonotype is one. A read error may be the cause here, since a much bigger clone is one base away. The CDR3 coding sequence is TGTGCCAGCAGCCCAGCAAACGGGGCTATACCCACCTTAGATACGCAGTATTTT. Protein product: CASSPANGAIPTLDTQYF. The V and J genes are TRBV6-2 or TRBV6-3 and TRBJ2-3, with D perhaps assigned TRBD1 or TRBD2 (5 bases each). V was trimmed by 6 bases and J by 5 bases, leaving 27 bases between them. The CDR3 runs to 18 residues. Per germline, CDR1 MNHEY and CDR2 SVGEGT.

This rearrangement joins TRBV7-6 to TRBJ2-7, with D maybe TRBD2 (5 bases). Germline V lookup: CDR1 SGHVS, CDR2 FNYEAQ. Trimming left V 5 bases short and J 4 bases short, with 9 bases between. The CDR3 covers 12 residues. The CDR3 reads CASSPSKYEQYV. CDR3 bases: TGTGCCAGCAGCCCTAGCAAATACGAGCAGTACGTC.

This clonotype occurred many times. V usage is TRBV10-2 and J usage is TRBJ1-2; 12 nucleotides align to TRBD1. The V gene end was trimmed by 4 bases and the J gene end by 4 bases; junction bases not matched to a gene: 4. The CDR3 covers 15 residues. CDR1 is WSHSY, CDR2 SAAADI, per germline. CDR3 coding DNA: TGCGCCAGCAGTGGGGACAGGGGGCTGGGCTATGGCTACACCTTC. Translation: CASSGDRGLGYGYTF.

This clonotype was recorded a few times. The V gene is TRBV20-1, the J gene TRBJ2-7; the D is unclear. CDR1 and CDR2 (germline): DFQATT, SNEGSKA (reference sequence). Trimming pared 3 bases from V and 2 bases from J, leaving 11 bases between. The CDR3 extends over 13 amino acids. The CDR3 DNA follows: TGCAGTGCTAGGGCCCAATATACCTACGAGCAGTACGTC. It encodes CSARAQYTYEQYV.

In this sample, this clonotype turned up a few times. This chain connects TRBV28 to TRBJ1-2; D is uncertain. CDR3 length: 14 residues. V lost 2 bases and J lost 8, with 15 bases in between. Germline V CDR1 and CDR2: MDHEN, SYDVKM. DNA for the CDR3: TGTGCCAGCAGTTTAGACACACCAATCCTCGGCTACACCTTC. Amino acids: CASSLDTPILGYTF.

The chain links TRBV29-1 to TRBJ1-1, with 10 bases lining up with TRBD1. The CDR3 sequence is 12 residues long. The V gene's germline CDR1 is SQVTM and CDR2 ANQGSEA. V was clipped by 7 bases and J by 6 bases; unmatched bases: 5. This CDR3 reads CSGWTGGSEAFF. The CDR3 DNA is TGCAGCGGTTGGACAGGGGGTTCTGAAGCTTTCTTT. The whole variable domain, filled in from reference TRBV29-1 and TRBJ1-1, reads SAVISQKPSRDICQRGTSLTIQCQVDSQVTMMFWYRQQPGQSLTLIATANQGSEATYESGFVIDKFPISRPNLTFSTLTVSNMSPEDSSIYLCSGWTGGSEAFFGQGTRLTVV.

The table lists this clonotype with many counts. The chain carries TRBV12-3 or TRBV12-4 and TRBJ1-1; D gene unclear. Trimming cost V 7 bases and J 4 bases, with 7 bases left between them. The CDR3 is made up of 11 amino acids. CDR3 nucleotide sequence: TGTGCCAGCACTCCCAGCACTGAAGCTTTCTTT. Protein sequence: CASTPSTEAFF.

In its sample, this clonotype was seen many times. V usage is TRBV5-6 and J usage is TRBJ1-1, with D unclear. CDR3 length: 12 amino acids. Between the trimmed V and J ends, which lost 5 bases and 7 bases, there was a span of 12 bases. Per germline, CDR1 SGHDT and CDR2 YYEEEE. The CDR3 protein is CASSLDRFEAFF. The CDR3 coding sequence is TGTGCCAGCAGTTTAGACCGGTTTGAAGCTTTCTTT.

This clonotype occurred once. One base away lies a much larger clone, so this may be a sequencing read error. This chain links TRBV7-7 with TRBJ2-3, with TRBD2 identical over 7 bases. The trim removed 5 bases at V and 2 bases at J, leaving 16 bases unmatched. CDR1 is SSHAT, CDR2 FNYEAQ, per germline (reference sequence). This CDR3 is 18 amino acids long. CDR3 protein: CASSPVGLVGYSTDTQYF. The CDR3 DNA sequence: TGTGCCAGCAGCCCCGTCGGACTAGTGGGGTACTCCACAGATACGCAGTATTTT.

This clonotype was counted between two and nine times. This sequence joins TRBV19 and TRBJ1-1; possibly TRBD1 for D (5 bases). Trimming left V 0 bases short and J 0 bases short, with 20 bases between. This CDR3 is 19 amino acids long. Germline lookup yields CDR1 LNHDA and CDR2 SQIVND (reference sequence). The CDR3, as DNA: TGTGCCAGTAGTATAGACCCCGCGGGGGAATATCCCGTGAACACTGAAGCTTTCTTT. Protein product: CASSIDPAGEYPVNTEAFF.

This clonotype was recorded a few times. CDR3 nucleotides: TGTGCCAGCAGAACCGGGGAGCAGACCCAGTACTTC. This encodes CASRTGEQTQYF. The rearrangement links TRBV6-1 to TRBJ2-5; the D gene is possibly TRBD2 (5 bases). Germline lookup yields CDR1 MNHNS and CDR2 SASEGT. The CDR3 is 12 amino acids. Trimming cost V 6 bases and J 6 bases, with 11 bases left between them.

Many counts were recorded for this clonotype. The genes are TRBV7-2 and TRBJ2-5; D perhaps matches TRBD2 (6 bases). Per the germline V gene, CDR1 is SGHTA and CDR2 is FQGNSA. The CDR3 is made up of 16 amino acids. V lost 1 base and J lost 0, with 12 bases in between. CDR3 residues: CASSLEVLAYQETQYF. The DNA for the CDR3 is TGTGCCAGCAGCTTAGAAGTTCTAGCGTACCAAGAGACCCAGTACTTC.

Many counts were recorded for this clonotype. The rearrangement links TRBV6-5 to TRBJ1-2; D remains ambiguous. The CDR3 spans 13 residues. Germline V lookup: CDR1 MNHEY, CDR2 SVGAGI. V was shortened by 5 bases and J by 4 bases, with 11 bases between the two germline ends. CDR3 in amino acids: CASSRAPLYGYTF. DNA for the CDR3: TGTGCCAGCAGTCGGGCCCCTCTCTATGGCTACACCTTC.

The J gene is TRBJ2-7, the V gene TRBV28, with 8 positions matching TRBD2. Germline V lookup: CDR1 MDHEN, CDR2 SYDVKM. This CDR3 contains 14 residues. The CDR3 nucleotides read TGTGCCAACAGTTTGGGTAGCGGGACCCTCGAGCAGTATGTC. It is translated as CANSLGSGTLEQYV.

The sample holds a few counts of this clonotype. This chain uses TRBV4-3 with TRBJ2-7; D uncertain. This CDR3 has 14 residues. Trimming cost V 4 bases and J 2 bases, with 12 bases left between them. Germline CDR1 reads LGHNA; CDR2 reads YSLEER. The CDR3 is CASSPAPGTYEQYF. As DNA, the CDR3 is TGCGCCAGCAGCCCAGCCCCGGGCACCTACGAGCAGTACTTC.

Turning to this clonotype: Possible read error: a much larger clone is one base away. CDR3 region: CASSYIGTWDNEQFF. The CDR3 nucleotides read TGTGCCAGCAGTTACATCGGAACGTGGGACAATGAGCAGTTCTTC. The V call is TRBV6-2 or TRBV6-3, the J call TRBJ2-1; D ambiguous. Germline assignment: CDR1 MNHEY and CDR2 SVGEGT. The CDR3 length is 15 residues. V shed 2 bases and J shed 5 bases, with 13 bases lying between them.

The J gene is TRBJ2-5, the V gene TRBV4-3; 8 bases agree with TRBD1. After removal of 4 bases from V and 5 bases from J, the junction contained 9 bases not matched to a gene. Germline V gives CDR1 LGHNA, CDR2 YSLEER. This CDR3 contains 15 residues. CDR3 amino acids: CASSRRTGLRETQYF. In DNA form, the CDR3 reads TGCGCCAGCAGCCGCAGGACAGGGCTCCGTGAGACCCAGTACTTC.

The chain joins TRBV6-2 or TRBV6-3 to TRBJ2-7; 11 positions match TRBD1. The CDR3 totals 14 residues. V dropped 11 bases and J dropped 6; count of bases not matched to a gene: 12. Germline V lookup: CDR1 MNHEY, CDR2 SVGEGT. The CDR3 loop is CAARGQGAAGEQYV. In DNA, the CDR3 is TGTGCCGCTAGAGGACAGGGGGCGGCGGGCGAGCAGTACGTC.

The rearrangement uses TRBV11-2 and TRBJ2-5, with D unclear. The ends were cut back, 4 bases at V and 1 base at J, with 10 bases in the middle. The CDR3 extends over 14 amino acids. The germline V gene has CDR1 SGHAT and CDR2 FQNNGV. The DNA of the CDR3 is TGTGCCAGCAGCTCCTACCGGACCCAAGAGACCCAGTACTTC. It codes for CASSSYRTQETQYF. Looking up the rest from reference TRBV11-2 and TRBJ2-5 gives the full variable domain: EAGVAQSPRYKIIEKRQSVAFWCNPISGHATLYWYQQILGQGPKLLIQFQNNGVVDDSQLPKDRFSAERLKGVDSTLKIQPAKLEDSAVYLCASSSYRTQETQYFGPGTRLLVL.